The 4 T cell receptor beta chains presented below share a single source sample, sequenced in a study of PD-1 blockade in classical Hodgkin lymphoma. Every patient relapsed after autologous stem cell transplantation, and brentuximab vedotin exposure varied. Repertoires were generated with immunoSEQ multiplex PCR, while TCRdb's copy carries only in-frame clones and drops some. The sample records about 40,000 clones, 70% to 90% being singletons. The sequenced sample was peripheral blood mononuclear cells (PBMCs), obtained before the second cycle of nivolumab. The receptors stem from a human donor with classical Hodgkin lymphoma.

V is TRBV7-6 and J is TRBJ1-3; D unresolved. Trimming took off 4 bases at V and 1 base at J, with 8 bases between the two ends. This CDR3 comprises 14 residues. Germline V gives CDR1 SGHVS, CDR2 FNYEAQ. The CDR3 nucleotides are TGTGCCAGCAGCTCCGGAGGGTCTGGAAACACCATATATTTT. Its translation: CASSSGGSGNTIYF.

The chain uses TRBV6-5 and TRBJ2-5; D uncertain. This CDR3 is built from 15 residues. CDR1 is MNHEY, CDR2 SVGAGI, per germline. V shed 6 bases and J shed 9 bases, with 23 bases lying between them. This CDR3 is CASRRSGPTPLAQYF. As DNA, the CDR3 is TGTGCCAGCAGGCGCTCTGGGCCTACCCCCCTGGCCCAGTACTTC.

V is TRBV11-2 and J is TRBJ2-7; D gene ambiguous. The V and J ends lost 0 bases and 7 bases respectively, with 7 bases between them. The CDR3 consists of 12 residues. The V gene's germline CDR1 is SGHAT and CDR2 FQNNGV. CDR3 bases: TGTGCCAGCAGCTTAGACCGTCGTGAGCAGTACTTC. Amino acids: CASSLDRREQYF.

This clone showed up just a few times. The CDR3: CASSPPILYGYTF. In DNA form, the CDR3 reads TGTGCCAGCTCACCACCGATACTCTATGGCTACACCTTC. The genes are TRBV18 and TRBJ1-2, with D unclear. Trimming removed 0 bases from V and 4 bases from J, with 6 bases in between. CDR1 KGHSH and CDR2 LQKENI come from the germline V gene. The CDR3 sequence is 13 residues long.